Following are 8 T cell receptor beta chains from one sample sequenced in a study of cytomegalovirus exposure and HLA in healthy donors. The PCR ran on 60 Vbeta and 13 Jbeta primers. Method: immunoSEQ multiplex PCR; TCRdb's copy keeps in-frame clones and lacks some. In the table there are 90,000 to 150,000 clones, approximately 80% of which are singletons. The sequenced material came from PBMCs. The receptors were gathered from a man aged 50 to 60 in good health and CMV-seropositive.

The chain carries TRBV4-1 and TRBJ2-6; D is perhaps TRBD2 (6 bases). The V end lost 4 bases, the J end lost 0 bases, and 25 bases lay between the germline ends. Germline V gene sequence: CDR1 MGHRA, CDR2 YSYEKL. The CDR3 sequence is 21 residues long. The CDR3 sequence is CASSRTSEGRIVLSGANVLTF. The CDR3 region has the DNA TGCGCCAGCAGCCGGACGTCGGAGGGGCGAATAGTTCTCTCTGGGGCCAACGTCCTGACTTTC.

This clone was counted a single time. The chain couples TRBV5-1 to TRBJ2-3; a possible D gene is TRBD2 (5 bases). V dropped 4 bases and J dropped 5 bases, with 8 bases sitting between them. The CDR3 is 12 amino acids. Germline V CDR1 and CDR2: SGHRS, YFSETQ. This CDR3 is CASSEGEDTQYF. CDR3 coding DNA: TGCGCCAGCAGCGAGGGCGAAGATACGCAGTATTTT.

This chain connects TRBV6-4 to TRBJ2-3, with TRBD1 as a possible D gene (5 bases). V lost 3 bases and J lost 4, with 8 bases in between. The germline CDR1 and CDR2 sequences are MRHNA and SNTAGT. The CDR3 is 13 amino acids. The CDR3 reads CASSETGSDTQYF. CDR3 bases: TGTGCCAGCAGTGAAACAGGTTCAGATACGCAGTATTTT.

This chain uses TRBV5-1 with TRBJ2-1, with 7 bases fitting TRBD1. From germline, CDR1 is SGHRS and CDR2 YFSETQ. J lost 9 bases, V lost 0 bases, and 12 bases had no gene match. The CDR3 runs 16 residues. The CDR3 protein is CASSLGQGISLSEQFF. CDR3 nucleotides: TGCGCCAGCAGCTTGGGACAGGGTATCAGTTTGAGTGAGCAGTTCTTC.

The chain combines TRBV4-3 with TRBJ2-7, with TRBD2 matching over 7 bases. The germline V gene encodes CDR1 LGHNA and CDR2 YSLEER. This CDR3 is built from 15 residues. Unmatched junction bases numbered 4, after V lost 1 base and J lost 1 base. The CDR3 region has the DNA TGCGCCAGCAGCCAAGGCGGGAGTCGATCCTACGAGCAGTACTTC. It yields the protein CASSQGGSRSYEQYF.

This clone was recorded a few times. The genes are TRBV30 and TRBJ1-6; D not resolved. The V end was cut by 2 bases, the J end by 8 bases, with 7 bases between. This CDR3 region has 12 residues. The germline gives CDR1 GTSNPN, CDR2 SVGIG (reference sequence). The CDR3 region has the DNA TGTGCCTGGAGTCAGGAATATTCACCCCTCCACTTT. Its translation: CAWSQEYSPLHF.

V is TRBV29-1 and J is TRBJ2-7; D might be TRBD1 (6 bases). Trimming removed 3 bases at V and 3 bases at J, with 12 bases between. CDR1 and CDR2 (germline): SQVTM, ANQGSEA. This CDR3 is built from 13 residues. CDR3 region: CSVETGANYEQYF. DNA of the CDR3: TGCAGCGTTGAGACAGGTGCGAACTACGAGCAGTACTTC.

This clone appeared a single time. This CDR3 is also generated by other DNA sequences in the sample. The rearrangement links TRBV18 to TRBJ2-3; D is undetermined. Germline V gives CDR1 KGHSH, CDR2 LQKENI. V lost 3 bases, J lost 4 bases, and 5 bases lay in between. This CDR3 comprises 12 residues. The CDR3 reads CASSPSADTQYF. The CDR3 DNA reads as TGTGCCAGCTCACCGTCGGCAGATACGCAGTATTTT.